This T cell receptor (beta chain) is drawn from a study of T cells in Graves' hyperthyroidism and ophthalmopathy. Diagnosis relied on clinical symptoms, serum thyroxine and TRAb, thyroid ultrasound and orbital computed tomography. Amplification of TCR beta CDR3 regions used RNA as the template. The HTBI primer set was used in a first-round RT-PCR of the TCR CDR3. From the multiplex PCR reads, TCRdb called clonotypes with MiXCR, one entry per CDR3 protein. The table includes hundreds of thousands of distinct CDR3 sequences, about 14% detected once. General study findings and limits: Most expanded thyroid clonotypes above 0.001 also appeared in blood.

Trimming took off 0 bases at V and 5 bases at J, with 8 bases between the two ends. The CDR3 covers 14 residues. CDR1 SGDLS and CDR2 YYNGEE come from the germline V gene. This clonotype was found once. Its antigen is unidentified. This sequence joins TRBV9 and TRBJ2-2; D possibly corresponds to TRBD1 (5 bases). The sequencing input was blood. The sequence was collected from a woman aged 18 to 35 with Graves' hyperthyroidism. CDR3 sequence (DNA): TGTGCCAGCAGCGTAGAGAAGGGGACCGGGGAGCTGTTTTTT. Its translation: CASSVEKGTGELFF.